These T cell receptor beta chains were read from a single sample in a study of blood T cells in healthy people across ages. Each CDR3 protein gets one entry after TCRdb re-called the 5' RACE reads with MiXCR. The table has 380,000 or so distinct CDR3 sequences, over 45% seen once; the top ten hold approximately 51%. The specimen was blood. These receptors all stem from a man aged 55 to 70 in good health. Both conserved end residues are part of each CDR3. A D gene is named only where the DNA matches it firmly. Size values are once, few and many counts, or a class for expanded clones, and some rows have none.

clone_size,v_call,j_call,d_call,cdr3_nt,cdr3_aa
.,TRBV28,TRBJ1-3,.,.,CASSLSLRQLDSGNTIYF
.,TRBV5-1,TRBJ1-2,.,TGCGCCAGCAGCCAACAGGGTAGGAGATATGGCTACACCTTC,CASSQQGRRYGYTF
.,TRBV28,TRBJ2-3,TRBD1,TGTGCCAGCGGCGCCTGGACAGGGCGAATCACAGATACGCAGTATTTT,CASGAWTGRITDTQYF
.,TRBV20-1,TRBJ1-1,.,TGCAGTGCTAGAGAGGGGGGGCGGAACCCTGAAGCTTTCTTT,CSAREGGRNPEAFF
few,TRBV7-2,TRBJ2-3,.,TGTGCCAGCAGCTTAAGATATGGCAGGGCGGCAGATACGCAGTATTTT,CASSLRYGRAADTQYF
few,TRBV20-1,TRBJ2-7,TRBD1,TGCAGTGCTAGGCACCCGGGACAGGGGGCCCTCTACGAGCAGTACTTC,CSARHPGQGALYEQYF
many,TRBV6-4,TRBJ2-3,TRBD2,TGTGCCAGCTCCCCAAGGGCTAGCGGGATGGGCACAGATACGCAGTATTTT,CASSPRASGMGTDTQYF
.,TRBV30,TRBJ1-1,.,TGTGCCTGGAGACTCGGGGTGGACACTGAAGCTTTCTTT,CAWRLGVDTEAFF
.,TRBV9,TRBJ1-6,.,TGTGCCAGCAGCGTTTCTGACAGGCCTACCTATAATTCACCCCTCCACTTT,CASSVSDRPTYNSPLHF
.,TRBV6-5,TRBJ2-6,.,TGTGCCAGCATGGGCCAAGTGAGCTCTGGGGCCAACGTCCTGACTTTC,CASMGQVSSGANVLTF
once,TRBV18,TRBJ2-6,TRBD1,TGTGCCAGCTCGCCCCAAAAAGGGGGCGCTGGGGCCAACGTCCTGACTTTC,CASSPQKGGAGANVLTF
few,TRBV27,TRBJ2-3,.,TGTGCCAGCAGTTTATCGAGGGCGGAAGATACGCAGTATTTT,CASSLSRAEDTQYF
many,TRBV7-2,TRBJ2-7,.,TGTGCCAGCAGCTTAGCGAAGGGGCGGCAGTACTTC,CASSLAKGRQYF
.,TRBV7-3,TRBJ2-7,TRBD2,TGTGCCAGCAGCTGGCAGGGGAGCGGGAGAGCCTACGAGCAGTACTTC,CASSWQGSGRAYEQYF
.,TRBV28,TRBJ2-1,TRBD2,TGTGCCAGCAGTAATCGCGGGAGATTAGACAATGAGCAGTTCTTC,CASSNRGRLDNEQFF
few,TRBV30,TRBJ2-3,.,TGTGCCTGGAGAGACAGTCTGAGGACAGATACGCAGTATTTT,CAWRDSLRTDTQYF
.,TRBV7-3,TRBJ2-1,.,TGTGCCAGCAGCTTAGCGGTCGAGAATGAGCAGTTCTTC,CASSLAVENEQFF
.,TRBV7-9,TRBJ1-2,.,TGTGCCAGCAGCTTTAGTCAAGACTATGGCTACACCTTC,CASSFSQDYGYTF
.,TRBV7-9,TRBJ1-6,.,TGTGCCAGCAGCTTATCCGTATTTGATTCACCCCTCCACTTT,CASSLSVFDSPLHF
few,TRBV7-9,TRBJ1-2,TRBD1,TGTGCCAGCAGCTTAGGACAGGGAGGTGGCTATGGCTACACCTTC,CASSLGQGGGYGYTF